A selection of T cell receptor beta chains follows, all from one sample in a study of blood T cell repertoires in COVID-19. Profiling relied on immunoSEQ multiplex PCR, and the TCRdb table lists in-frame clones only, not all of them. The sample shows about 170,000 clones, 70% to 90% of them seen only once. Sequences were obtained from peripheral blood. These receptor sequences come from a woman older than 75 with COVID-19, enrolled during active disease. The CDR3 runs from the conserved cysteine through the conserved F or W. Fields, in order: V gene, J gene, D gene, clone size, CDR3 DNA, CDR3 protein. D genes are given only for firm matches. Only some rows state a clone size, as once, few, many or a class for expanded clones.

TRBV5-1,TRBJ2-2,NA,once,TGCGCCACCCAAACAGGGAACACCGGGGAGCTGTTTTTT,CATQTGNTGELFF
TRBV6-2/TRBV6-3,TRBJ2-7,TRBD2,NA,TGTGCCAGCAGCCTAGCGGGGGCCTACGAGCAGTACTTC,CASSLAGAYEQYF
TRBV12-3/TRBV12-4,TRBJ1-2,NA,once,TGTGCCAGCAGTTTAACCACTCCAGGGGGCTACACCTTC,CASSLTTPGGYTF
TRBV5-1,TRBJ1-3,NA,NA,TGCGCCAGCAGCTTGGACAGGGTTGGAAACACCATATATTTT,CASSLDRVGNTIYF
TRBV7-2,TRBJ2-1,TRBD1,NA,TGTGCCAGCAGCTTACAGGACAGGGGAACGAATGAGCAGTTCTTC,CASSLQDRGTNEQFF
TRBV2,TRBJ1-6,TRBD1,NA,TGTGCCAGCAGTAAGGGACAGGGGGGAGATTCACCCCTCCACTTT,CASSKGQGGDSPLHF
TRBV16,TRBJ2-1,TRBD1,NA,TGTGCCAGCAGCCAATGGGACAGAAATGAGCAGTTCTTC,CASSQWDRNEQFF
TRBV29-1,TRBJ2-4,TRBD1,NA,TGCAGCGTTCCAGGACAGGGGGCGGACATTCAGTACTTC,CSVPGQGADIQYF
TRBV3-1/TRBV3-2,TRBJ2-3,NA,NA,TGTGCCAGCAGCCAAGTCCCACAGGTCAAGGGGTCTACTAGCACAGATACGCAGTATTTT,CASSQVPQVKGSTSTDTQYF
TRBV5-1,TRBJ2-1,NA,NA,TGCGCCAGCAGCCTCCTACAGGGTAATGAGCAGTTCTTC,CASSLLQGNEQFF
TRBV5-5,TRBJ1-1,TRBD1,NA,TGTGCCAGCAGCCCCGGTGTAGGACAGGGGAACACTGAAGCTTTCTTT,CASSPGVGQGNTEAFF
TRBV11-2,TRBJ2-1,NA,NA,TGTGCCAGCACCTTTACCTGGGGCAAGGATGAGCAGTTCTTC,CASTFTWGKDEQFF
TRBV2,TRBJ2-7,TRBD1,NA,TGTGCCAGCAGCGCCGGACAGGGTCCCTCCTACGAGCAGTACTTC,CASSAGQGPSYEQYF
TRBV28,TRBJ1-3,TRBD1,few,TGTGCCAGCAGTACAACCGGGACAGGGGGACTCTCTGGAAACACCATATATTTT,CASSTTGTGGLSGNTIYF
TRBV18,TRBJ2-1,TRBD1,NA,TGTGCCAGCTCACCGGGGACAGGTAACAATGAGCAGTTCTTC,CASSPGTGNNEQFF
TRBV13,TRBJ1-6,TRBD1,NA,TGTGCCAGCAGCTCTGAACAGGGGGCGGGTAATTCACCCCTCCACTTT,CASSSEQGAGNSPLHF
TRBV7-9,TRBJ1-5,TRBD1,few,TGTGCCAGCAGCTTTAGGCCGGGGACAGCGAATCAGCCCCAGCATTTT,CASSFRPGTANQPQHF
TRBV5-1,TRBJ2-2,NA,NA,TGCGCCAGCAGCCAACGGGTAGGGGGAGCGACCGGGGAGCTGTTTTTT,CASSQRVGGATGELFF
TRBV10-3,TRBJ2-1,NA,NA,TGTGCCATCAGTGCAGGGGTTACTGAGCAGTTCTTC,CAISAGVTEQFF
TRBV5-8,TRBJ1-1,NA,NA,TGTGCCAGCAGCACCGGGGGGGGCACTGAAGCTTTCTTT,CASSTGGGTEAFF
TRBV4-1,TRBJ2-3,NA,NA,TGCGCCAGCAGCCAAGTAAATCTCGTTAGCACAGATACGCAGTATTTT,CASSQVNLVSTDTQYF
TRBV7-2,TRBJ2-4,NA,NA,TGTGCCAGCAGCGCGGGCCCCGCCAAAAACATTCAGTACTTC,CASSAGPAKNIQYF
TRBV15,TRBJ2-7,NA,NA,TGTGCCACCAGCTCGAACAGGGTCGAGCAGTACTTC,CATSSNRVEQYF
TRBV7-3,TRBJ1-1,NA,NA,TGTGCCAGCAGCTCCAGGGGAGCTGCTGAAGCTTTCTTT,CASSSRGAAEAFF
TRBV7-9,TRBJ1-1,NA,NA,TGTGCCAGCAGCTTAGAACAGGCGGAGGCTTTCTTT,CASSLEQAEAFF
TRBV5-5,TRBJ1-6,NA,once,TGTGCCAGCAGCACCGGACAGCCCGAAATTTCCCTCCACTTT,CASSTGQPEISLHF